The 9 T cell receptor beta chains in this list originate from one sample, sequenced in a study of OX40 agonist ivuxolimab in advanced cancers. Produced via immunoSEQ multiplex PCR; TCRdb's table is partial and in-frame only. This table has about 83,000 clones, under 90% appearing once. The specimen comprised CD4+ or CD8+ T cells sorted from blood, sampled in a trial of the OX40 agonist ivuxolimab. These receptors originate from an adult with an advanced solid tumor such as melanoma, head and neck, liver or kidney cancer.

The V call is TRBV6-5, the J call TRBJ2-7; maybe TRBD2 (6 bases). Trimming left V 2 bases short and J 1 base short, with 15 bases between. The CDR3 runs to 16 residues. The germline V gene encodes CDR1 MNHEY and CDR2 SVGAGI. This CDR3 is CASSYKRAGRSYEQYF. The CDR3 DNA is TGTGCCAGCAGTTACAAAAGGGCAGGGAGGTCCTACGAGCAGTACTTC.

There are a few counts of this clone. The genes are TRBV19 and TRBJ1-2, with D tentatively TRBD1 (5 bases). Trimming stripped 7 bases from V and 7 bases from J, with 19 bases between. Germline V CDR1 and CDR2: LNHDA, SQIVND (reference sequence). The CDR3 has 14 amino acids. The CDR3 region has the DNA TGTGCCAGTACCTATGGCAGGGCGATTTCTGGCTACACCTTC. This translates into CASTYGRAISGYTF.

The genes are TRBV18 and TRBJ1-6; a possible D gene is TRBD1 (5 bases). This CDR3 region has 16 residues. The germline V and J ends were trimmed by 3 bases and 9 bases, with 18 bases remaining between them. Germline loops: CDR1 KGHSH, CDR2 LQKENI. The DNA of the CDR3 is TGTGCCAGCTCACCGGAGATTGGGGGGAGTACTTCACCCCTCCACTTT. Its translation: CASSPEIGGSTSPLHF.

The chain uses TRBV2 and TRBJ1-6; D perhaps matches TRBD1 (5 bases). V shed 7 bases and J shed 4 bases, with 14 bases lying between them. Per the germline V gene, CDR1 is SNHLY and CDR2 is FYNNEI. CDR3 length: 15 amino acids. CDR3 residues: CASKRGGIYNSPLHF. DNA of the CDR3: TGTGCCAGCAAGAGGGGTGGAATTTATAATTCACCCCTCCACTTT.

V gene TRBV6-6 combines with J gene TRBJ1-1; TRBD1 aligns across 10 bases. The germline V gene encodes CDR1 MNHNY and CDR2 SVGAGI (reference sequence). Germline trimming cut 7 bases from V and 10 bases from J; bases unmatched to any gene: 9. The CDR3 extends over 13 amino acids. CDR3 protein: CASIKGTGDGAFF. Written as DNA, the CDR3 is TGTGCCAGCATCAAGGGGACAGGGGATGGAGCTTTCTTT.

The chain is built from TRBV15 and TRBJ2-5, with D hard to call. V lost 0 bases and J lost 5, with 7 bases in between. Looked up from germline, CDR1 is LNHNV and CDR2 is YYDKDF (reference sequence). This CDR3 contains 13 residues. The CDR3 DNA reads TGTGCCACCAGCAGAGATTTACGGGAGACCCAGTACTTC. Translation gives CATSRDLRETQYF.

CDR3 bases: TGTGCCAGCAGGATGGTAGGGCCGAACACCGGGGAGCTGTTTTTT. It is translated as CASRMVGPNTGELFF. The chain joins TRBV2 to TRBJ2-2, with D unclear. The V end was cut by 6 bases, the J end by 0 bases, with 11 bases between. The germline gives CDR1 SNHLY, CDR2 FYNNEI. The CDR3 is 15 amino acids.

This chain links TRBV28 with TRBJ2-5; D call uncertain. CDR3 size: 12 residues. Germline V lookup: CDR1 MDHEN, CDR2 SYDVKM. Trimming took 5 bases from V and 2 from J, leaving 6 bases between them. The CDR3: CASSGNQETQYF. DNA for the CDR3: TGTGCCAGCAGTGGAAATCAAGAGACCCAGTACTTC.

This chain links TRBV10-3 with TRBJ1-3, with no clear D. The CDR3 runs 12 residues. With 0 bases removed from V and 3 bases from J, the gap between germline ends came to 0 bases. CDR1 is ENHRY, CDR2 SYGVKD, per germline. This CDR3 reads CAISESGNTIYF. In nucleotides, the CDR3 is TGTGCCATCAGTGAGTCTGGAAACACCATATATTTT.